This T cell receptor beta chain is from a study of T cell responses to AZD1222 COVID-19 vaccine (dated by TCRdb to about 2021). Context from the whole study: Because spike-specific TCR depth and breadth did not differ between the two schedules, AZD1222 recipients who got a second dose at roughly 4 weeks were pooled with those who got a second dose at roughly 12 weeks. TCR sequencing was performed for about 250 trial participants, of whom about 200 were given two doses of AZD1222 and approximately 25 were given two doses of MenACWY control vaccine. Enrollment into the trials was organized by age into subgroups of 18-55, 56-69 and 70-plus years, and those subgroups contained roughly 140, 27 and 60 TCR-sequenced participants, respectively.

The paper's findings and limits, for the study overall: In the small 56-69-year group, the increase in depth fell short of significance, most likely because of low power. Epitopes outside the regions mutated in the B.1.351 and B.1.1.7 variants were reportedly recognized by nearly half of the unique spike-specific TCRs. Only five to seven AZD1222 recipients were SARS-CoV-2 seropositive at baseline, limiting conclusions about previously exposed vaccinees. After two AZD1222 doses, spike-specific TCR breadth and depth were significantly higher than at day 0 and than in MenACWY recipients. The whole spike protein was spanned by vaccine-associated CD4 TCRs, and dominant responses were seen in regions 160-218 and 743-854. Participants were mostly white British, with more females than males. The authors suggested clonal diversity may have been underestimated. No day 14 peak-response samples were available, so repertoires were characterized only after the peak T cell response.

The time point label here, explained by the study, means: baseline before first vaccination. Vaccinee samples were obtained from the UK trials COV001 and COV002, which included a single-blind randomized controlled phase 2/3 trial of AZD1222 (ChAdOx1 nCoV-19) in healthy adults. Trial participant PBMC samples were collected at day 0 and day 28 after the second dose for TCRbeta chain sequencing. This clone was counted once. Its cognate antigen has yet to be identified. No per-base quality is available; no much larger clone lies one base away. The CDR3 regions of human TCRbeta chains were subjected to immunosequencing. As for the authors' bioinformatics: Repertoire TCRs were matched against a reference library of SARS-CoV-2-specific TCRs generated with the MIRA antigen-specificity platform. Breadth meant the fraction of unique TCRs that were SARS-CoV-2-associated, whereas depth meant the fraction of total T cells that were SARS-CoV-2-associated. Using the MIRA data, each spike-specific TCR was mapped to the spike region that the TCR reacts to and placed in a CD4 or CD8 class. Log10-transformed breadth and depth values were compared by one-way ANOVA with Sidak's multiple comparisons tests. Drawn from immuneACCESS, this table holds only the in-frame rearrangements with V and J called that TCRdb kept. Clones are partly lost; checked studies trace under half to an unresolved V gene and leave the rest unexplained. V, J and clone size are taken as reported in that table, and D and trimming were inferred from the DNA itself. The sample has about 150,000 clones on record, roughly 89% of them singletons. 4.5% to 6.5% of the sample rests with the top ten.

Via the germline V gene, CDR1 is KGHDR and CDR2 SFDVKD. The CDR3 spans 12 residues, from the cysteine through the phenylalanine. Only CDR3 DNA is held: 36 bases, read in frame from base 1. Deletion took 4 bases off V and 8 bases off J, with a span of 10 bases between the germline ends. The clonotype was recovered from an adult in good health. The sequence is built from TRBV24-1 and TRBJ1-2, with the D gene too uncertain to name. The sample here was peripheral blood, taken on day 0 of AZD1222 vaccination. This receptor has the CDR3 CATSENNKGYTF. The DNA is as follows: TGTGCCACCAGTGAAAACAACAAGGGCTACACCTTC.